This T cell receptor beta chain was captured by sequencing in a study of cytomegalovirus exposure and HLA in healthy donors. Overall study findings and caveats: A prior analysis recorded that most TCR beta V segments were productive about 87% or about 30% of the time.

Both 60 Vbeta primers and 13 Jbeta primers went into the PCR. Repertoires were generated with immunoSEQ multiplex PCR, while TCRdb's copy carries only in-frame clones and drops some. The data show around 150,000 clones, roughly three fifths seen once. This clone has a handful of counts. The antigen is unknown. The CDR3 has 12 residues. Germline V gives CDR1 SGDLS, CDR2 YYNGEE. The chain combines TRBV9 with TRBJ2-5; TRBD1 matches 7 bases. The DNA end is more similar to TRBJ2-7, so the J call may be wrong. The receptor was isolated from a middle-aged woman in good health and CMV-seronegative. The specimen sequenced was PBMCs. The CDR3 spells CASSVDRGEQYF. Here the CDR3 DNA reads TGTGCCAGCAGCGTAGACAGGGGCGAGCAGTACTTC.